A single sample gave rise to the 24 T cell receptor beta chains below, sequenced in a study of CD8 T cells in Susac syndrome. Reverse transcription of roughly 0.5 to 1 ug RNA was carried out with random hexamers. TCRdb reprocessed the immunoSEQ multiplex PCR reads via MiXCR and lists one record per CDR3 protein. The sample lists about 300,000 distinct CDR3 sequences; approximately 89% were seen once. Sequencing used CD8+ T cells from PBMCs. The receptors here all came from a human donor with multiple sclerosis.

The rearrangement links TRBV11-2 to TRBJ1-2, with 8 bases that match TRBD1. The germline V gene has CDR1 SGHAT and CDR2 FQNNGV. CDR3 length equals 15 residues. Losses at the gene ends were 1 base for V and 7 bases for J; bases not matched to a gene: 8. This CDR3 reads CASSLAQGAPLGYTF. The DNA for the CDR3 is TGTGCCAGCAGCTTAGCTCAGGGGGCGCCCCTTGGCTACACCTTC.

This CDR3 is CASSAGTVSYEQYF. In nucleotides, the CDR3 is TGTGCCAGCAGCGCCGGGACGGTCTCCTACGAGCAGTACTTC. The chain is built from TRBV12-3 or TRBV12-4 and TRBJ2-7; D is perhaps TRBD1 or TRBD2 (5 bases each). Trimming took 6 bases from V and 0 from J, leaving 12 bases between them. CDR3 size: 14 residues.

The V and J genes are TRBV27 and TRBJ2-7; 14 bases align to TRBD2. CDR3 length: 15 amino acids. Germline CDR1 reads MNHEY; CDR2 reads SMNVEV (reference sequence). V lost 4 bases, J lost 7 bases, and 6 bases stayed unmatched. CDR3 bases: TGTGCCAGCAGTTCGGGGACTAGCGGGGGATCGGAGCAGTACTTC. Its translation is CASSSGTSGGSEQYF.

The V and J genes are TRBV10-3 and TRBJ2-2; 7 nucleotides match TRBD2. Germline CDR1 and CDR2: ENHRY and SYGVKD. With 3 bases clipped from V and 5 bases from J, the junction kept 3 bases outside the gene matches. The CDR3 covers 14 residues. CDR3: CAISERGGTGELFF. The DNA for the CDR3 is TGTGCCATCAGTGAACGGGGAGGGACCGGGGAGCTGTTTTTT.

This clonotype showed up just a few times. This chain joins TRBV6-1 and TRBJ2-7, with 7 bases that match TRBD1. The V gene's germline CDR1 is MNHNS and CDR2 SASEGT. The CDR3 has 15 residues. V lost 4 bases, J lost 5 bases, and 11 bases stayed unmatched. DNA for the CDR3: TGTGCCAGCAGTGCGGCCCATATAGGGGGCGACGAGCAGTACTTC. It specifies CASSAAHIGGDEQYF.

The V call is TRBV5-6, the J call TRBJ2-2; either TRBD1 or TRBD2 may fit D (5 bases each). There are 16 residues in the CDR3. Germline V gives CDR1 SGHDT, CDR2 YYEEEE. The V end lost 7 bases, the J end lost 7 bases, and 23 bases lay between the germline ends. CDR3 sequence (DNA): TGTGCCAGCGGACTTGGGGACCCCGTATTTGGCGGGGAGCTGTTTTTT. Protein sequence: CASGLGDPVFGGELFF. Full variable domain (remainder filled in from reference TRBV5-6 and TRBJ2-2): DAGVTQSPTHLIKTRGQQVTLRCSPKSGHDTVSWYQQALGQGPQFIFQYYEEEERQRGNFPDRFSGHQFPNYSSELNVNALLLGDSALYLCASGLGDPVFGGELFFGEGSRLTVL.

The chain recombines TRBV12-3 or TRBV12-4 with TRBJ2-2, with 13 bases that match TRBD2. V lost 6 bases to trimming and J lost 4 bases; unmatched junction nucleotides: 5. The CDR3 contains 16 residues. CDR3 sequence: CASRAGLAGFTGELFF. The CDR3 region has the DNA TGTGCCAGCAGGGCGGGACTAGCGGGATTCACCGGGGAGCTGTTTTTT.

The chain employs TRBV19 and TRBJ1-2, with no clear D. V dropped 1 base and J dropped 7 bases, with 7 bases sitting between them. This CDR3 region has 12 residues. The V gene's germline CDR1 is LNHDA and CDR2 SQIVND (reference sequence). CDR3 nucleotide sequence: TGTGCCAGTAGTATAGCGTCGGGTGGCTACACCTTC. This gives the protein CASSIASGGYTF.

This clonotype was detected once. The chain employs TRBV28 and TRBJ1-1; TRBD1 might be the D (5 bases). Germline assignment: CDR1 MDHEN and CDR2 SYDVKM. This CDR3 comprises 14 residues. Trimming shortened V by 1 base and J by 7 bases, and 13 bases separated the two germline ends. The CDR3 loop is CASSLFQGGHEAFF. The CDR3 DNA follows: TGTGCCAGCAGTTTATTCCAGGGAGGGCATGAAGCTTTCTTT.

The genes are TRBV6-1 and TRBJ1-2; D may be TRBD1 (5 bases). CDR1 is MNHNS, CDR2 SASEGT, per germline. The CDR3 contains 13 residues. V dropped 3 bases and J dropped 4 bases, with 9 bases sitting between them. CDR3 sequence: CASSEDNGYGYTF. The CDR3 coding sequence is TGTGCCAGCAGTGAGGACAACGGCTATGGCTACACCTTC.

This clonotype was seen just once. The chain links TRBV20-1 to TRBJ2-3; a possible D gene is TRBD1 (5 bases). Looked up from germline, CDR1 is DFQATT and CDR2 is SNEGSKA (reference sequence). The CDR3 runs to 13 residues. V lost 5 bases and J lost 0, with 9 bases in between. DNA for the CDR3: TGCAGTGCTCACAGGATAAGCACAGATACGCAGTATTTT. It is translated as CSAHRISTDTQYF.

This rearrangement joins TRBV27 to TRBJ2-5; 7 bases map to TRBD1. CDR1 and CDR2 (germline): MNHEY, SMNVEV (reference sequence). V shed 5 bases, J shed 3 bases, and the junction held 6 bases outside the gene matches. This CDR3 contains 14 residues. For the CDR3, the DNA is TGTGCCAGCAGTCCACAGGGGATAGAAGAGACCCAGTACTTC. This sequence encodes CASSPQGIEETQYF.

The V gene is TRBV7-6, the J gene TRBJ2-6; possible D gene TRBD2, 6 bases. The germline V and J ends were trimmed by 8 bases and 0 bases, with 14 bases remaining between them. CDR1 SGHVS and CDR2 FNYEAQ come from the germline V gene. This CDR3 is built from 16 residues. This CDR3 reads CASQTSIGSGANVLTF. In nucleotides, the CDR3 is TGTGCCAGCCAGACTAGTATTGGCTCTGGGGCCAACGTCCTGACTTTC.

In this sample, this clonotype turned up once. The chain employs TRBV18 and TRBJ2-5; TRBD2 agrees at 10 bases. Germline V CDR1 and CDR2: KGHSH, LQKENI. The CDR3 has 17 residues. Trimming took 2 bases from V and 0 from J; bases not matched to a gene: 6. CDR3 amino acids: CASSPWGLAGDQETQYF. The DNA of the CDR3 is TGTGCCAGCTCACCATGGGGGCTAGCGGGGGACCAAGAGACCCAGTACTTC.

The chain is built from TRBV10-3 and TRBJ2-7; no definite D call. In germline, CDR1 is ENHRY, CDR2 SYGVKD. Trimming stripped 1 base from V and 0 bases from J, with 7 bases between. The CDR3 loop spans 14 amino acids. CDR3 region: CAISEYPTSYEQYF. For the CDR3, the DNA is TGTGCCATCAGTGAGTACCCTACCTCCTACGAGCAGTACTTC.

This clonotype was seen a single time. This sequence joins TRBV28 and TRBJ2-3; 7 nucleotides match TRBD1. The CDR3 sequence is 15 residues long. Germline V gives CDR1 MDHEN, CDR2 SYDVKM. V was pared by 4 bases and J by 2 bases, with 6 bases of the junction left unmatched. The CDR3 here is CASSYDRANTDTQYF. As DNA, the CDR3 is TGTGCCAGCAGTTACGACAGGGCGAACACAGATACGCAGTATTTT.

This chain links TRBV29-1 with TRBJ2-2; no reliable D call. The CDR3 consists of 12 residues. Germline-derived CDR1 and CDR2 are SQVTM and ANQGSEA. The germline V and J ends were trimmed by 7 bases and 4 bases, with 10 bases remaining between them. CDR3 coding DNA: TGCAGCGCCCTAGGACCCACCGGGGAGCTGTTTTTT. Translated, it gives CSALGPTGELFF.

J is TRBJ1-2 and V is TRBV4-1; 9 nucleotides agree with TRBD1. Germline values: CDR1 MGHRA, CDR2 YSYEKL. This CDR3 has 14 amino acids. After removal of 3 bases from V and 6 bases from J, the junction contained 5 bases not matched to a gene. The chain's CDR3 is CASSQGQGSHGYTF. In DNA form, the CDR3 reads TGCGCCAGCAGCCAGGGACAGGGAAGTCATGGCTACACCTTC.

This clonotype was detected only a few times. CDR3 residues: CASSLGSGDQETQYF. The CDR3 region has the DNA TGTGCCAGCAGCTTAGGTAGCGGGGACCAAGAGACCCAGTACTTC. This chain connects TRBV11-3 to TRBJ2-5; 8 nucleotides align to TRBD2. Germline assignment: CDR1 SGHNT and CDR2 YENEEA. Trimming removed 1 base from V and 0 bases from J; junction bases left unmatched: 1. The CDR3 length is 15 residues. Full variable domain (remainder filled in from reference TRBV11-3 and TRBJ2-5): EAGVVQSPRYKIIEKKQPVAFWCNPISGHNTLYWYLQNLGQGPELLIRYENEEAVDDSQLPKDRFSAERLKGVDSTLKIQPAELGDSAVYLCASSLGSGDQETQYFGPGTRLLVL.

This clonotype was counted once. The chain has TRBV28 and TRBJ1-1; D gene unclear. The CDR3 sequence is 11 residues long. Germline CDR1 is MDHEN and CDR2 is SYDVKM. V dropped 3 bases and J dropped 11 bases, with 10 bases sitting between them. The chain's CDR3 is CASSLVADAFF. The CDR3 DNA is TGTGCCAGCAGTTTGGTGGCAGACGCTTTCTTT.

The rearrangement joins TRBV30 to TRBJ2-7; D possibly corresponds to TRBD2 (5 bases). There are 12 residues in the CDR3. V lost 5 bases, J lost 5 bases, and 13 bases lay in between. CDR1 is GTSNPN, CDR2 SVGIG, per germline (reference sequence). In nucleotides, the CDR3 is TGTGCCTGGCACAATCCGAGGGACGAGCAGTACTTC. It is translated as CAWHNPRDEQYF.

CDR3 coding DNA: TGTGCCAGCAGCTTATTCATTGACGGAGGCCGCTATGGCTACACCTTC. This gives the protein CASSLFIDGGRYGYTF. The rearrangement joins TRBV7-9 to TRBJ1-2, with D uncertain. The CDR3 loop spans 16 amino acids. Looked up from germline, CDR1 is SEHNR and CDR2 is FQNEAQ (reference sequence). Trimming left V 2 bases short and J 4 bases short, with 17 bases between. Looking up the rest from reference TRBV7-9 and TRBJ1-2 gives the full variable domain: DTGVSQNPRHKITKRGQNVTFRCDPISEHNRLYWYRQTLGQGPEFLTYFQNEAQLEKSRLLSDRFSAERPKGSFSTLEIQRTEQGDSAMYLCASSLFIDGGRYGYTFGSGTRLTVV.

The V and J genes are TRBV7-8 and TRBJ2-1; D uncertain. The CDR3 consists of 15 residues. With 2 bases removed from V and 0 bases from J, the gap between germline ends came to 8 bases. Germline V gives CDR1 SGHVS, CDR2 FQNEAQ. The CDR3 DNA follows: TGTGCCAGCAGCTTATTTGCGGACTCCTACAATGAGCAGTTCTTC. Its translation is CASSLFADSYNEQFF.

The rearrangement uses TRBV5-1 and TRBJ2-5; D perhaps matches TRBD1 (6 bases). The CDR3 spans 13 residues. Trimming took 5 bases from V and 4 from J, leaving 12 bases between them. Germline V gene sequence: CDR1 SGHRS, CDR2 YFSETQ. The CDR3 spells CASRPTGLETQYF. The CDR3 DNA sequence: TGCGCCAGCAGACCTACAGGGTTAGAGACCCAGTACTTC.